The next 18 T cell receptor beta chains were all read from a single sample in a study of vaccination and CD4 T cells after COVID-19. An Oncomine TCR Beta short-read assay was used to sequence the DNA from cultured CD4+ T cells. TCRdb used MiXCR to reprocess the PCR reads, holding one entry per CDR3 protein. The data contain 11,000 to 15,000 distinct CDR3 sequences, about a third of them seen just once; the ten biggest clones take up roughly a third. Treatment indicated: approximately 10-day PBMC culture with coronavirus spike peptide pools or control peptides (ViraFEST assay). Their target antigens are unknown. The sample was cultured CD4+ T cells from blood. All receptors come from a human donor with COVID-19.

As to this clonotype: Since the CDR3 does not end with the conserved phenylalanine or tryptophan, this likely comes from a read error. CDR3 DNA: TGTGCCACCCTACCGAGGCTTCCCTACGAGCAGTACTTG. Translated: CATLPRLPYEQYL. This sequence joins TRBV2 and TRBJ2-7; D unresolved. Germline V gives CDR1 SNHLY, CDR2 FYNNEI. This CDR3 is built from 13 residues. The V end was cut by 10 bases, the J end by 2 bases, with 15 bases between.

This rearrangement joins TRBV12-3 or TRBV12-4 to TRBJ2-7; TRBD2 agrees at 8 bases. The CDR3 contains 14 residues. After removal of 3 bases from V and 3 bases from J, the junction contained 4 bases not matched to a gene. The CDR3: CASSLTGGNYEQYF. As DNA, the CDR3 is TGTGCCAGCAGTTTGACGGGGGGGAACTACGAGCAGTACTTC.

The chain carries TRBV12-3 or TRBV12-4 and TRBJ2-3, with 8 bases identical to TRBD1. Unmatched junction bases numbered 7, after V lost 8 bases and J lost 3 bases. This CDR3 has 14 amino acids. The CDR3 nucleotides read TGTGCCAGCGACCGGACAGGGATGACAGATACGCAGTATTTT. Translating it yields CASDRTGMTDTQYF.

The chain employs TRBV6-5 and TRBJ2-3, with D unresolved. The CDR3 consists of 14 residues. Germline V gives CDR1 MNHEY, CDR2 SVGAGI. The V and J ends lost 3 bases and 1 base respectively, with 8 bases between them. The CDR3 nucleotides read TGTGCCAGCAGTTATTGGCAGGGCACAGATACGCAGTATTTT. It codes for CASSYWQGTDTQYF.

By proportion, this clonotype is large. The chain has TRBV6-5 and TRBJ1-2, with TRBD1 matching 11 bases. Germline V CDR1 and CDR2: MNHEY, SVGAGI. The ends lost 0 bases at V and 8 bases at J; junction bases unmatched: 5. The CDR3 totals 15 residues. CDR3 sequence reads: CASSYSDRGLSGYTF. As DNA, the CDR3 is TGTGCCAGCAGTTACTCGGACAGGGGGCTATCGGGCTACACCTTC.

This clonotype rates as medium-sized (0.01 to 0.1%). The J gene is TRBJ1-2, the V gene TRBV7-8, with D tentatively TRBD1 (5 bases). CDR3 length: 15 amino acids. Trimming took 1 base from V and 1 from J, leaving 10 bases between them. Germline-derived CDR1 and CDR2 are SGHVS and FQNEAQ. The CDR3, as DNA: TGTGCCAGCAGCTTAGGGCAGGGAAGTAACTATGGCTACACCTTC. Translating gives CASSLGQGSNYGYTF. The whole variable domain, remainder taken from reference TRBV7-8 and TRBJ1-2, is GAGVSQSPRYKVAKRGQDVALRCDPISGHVSLFWYQQALGQGPEFLTYFQNEAQLDKSGLPSDRFFAERPEGSVSTLKIQRTQQEDSAVYLCASSLGQGSNYGYTFGSGTRLTVV.

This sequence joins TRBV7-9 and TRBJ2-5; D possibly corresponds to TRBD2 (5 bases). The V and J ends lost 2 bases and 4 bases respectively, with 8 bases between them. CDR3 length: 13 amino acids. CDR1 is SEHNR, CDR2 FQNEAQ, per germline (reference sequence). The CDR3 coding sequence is TGTGCCAGCAGCTTACGGGGTGTAGAGACCCAGTACTTC. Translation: CASSLRGVETQYF.

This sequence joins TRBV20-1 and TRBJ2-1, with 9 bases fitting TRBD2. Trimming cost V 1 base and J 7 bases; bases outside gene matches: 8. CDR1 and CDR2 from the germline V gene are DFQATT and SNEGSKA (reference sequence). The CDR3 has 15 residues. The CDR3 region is CSARAPAGGRNEQFF. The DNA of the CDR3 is TGCAGTGCTAGAGCCCCAGCGGGGGGAAGGAATGAGCAGTTCTTC.

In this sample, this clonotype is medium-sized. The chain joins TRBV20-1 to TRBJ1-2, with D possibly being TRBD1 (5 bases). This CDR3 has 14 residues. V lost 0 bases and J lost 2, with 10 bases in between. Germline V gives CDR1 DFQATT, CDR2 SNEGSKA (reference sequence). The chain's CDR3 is CSAREGRVNYGYTF. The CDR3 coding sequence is TGCAGTGCTAGAGAGGGCAGGGTAAACTATGGCTACACCTTC.

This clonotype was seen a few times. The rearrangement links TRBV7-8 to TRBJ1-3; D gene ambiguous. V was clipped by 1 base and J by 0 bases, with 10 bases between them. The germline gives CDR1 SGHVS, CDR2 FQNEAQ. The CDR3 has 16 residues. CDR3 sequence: CASSLVGLNSGNTIYF. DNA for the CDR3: TGTGCCAGCAGCTTAGTGGGTCTCAACTCTGGAAACACCATATATTTT.

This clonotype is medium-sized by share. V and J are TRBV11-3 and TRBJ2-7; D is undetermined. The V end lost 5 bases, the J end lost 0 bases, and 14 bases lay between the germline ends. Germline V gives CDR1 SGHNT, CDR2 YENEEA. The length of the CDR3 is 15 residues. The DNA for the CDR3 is TGTGCCAGCAGCAAAGGAGCGTCAAGCTCCTACGAGCAGTACTTC. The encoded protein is CASSKGASSSYEQYF. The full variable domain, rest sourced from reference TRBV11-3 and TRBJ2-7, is EAGVVQSPRYKIIEKKQPVAFWCNPISGHNTLYWYLQNLGQGPELLIRYENEEAVDDSQLPKDRFSAERLKGVDSTLKIQPAELGDSAVYLCASSKGASSSYEQYFGPGTRLTVT.

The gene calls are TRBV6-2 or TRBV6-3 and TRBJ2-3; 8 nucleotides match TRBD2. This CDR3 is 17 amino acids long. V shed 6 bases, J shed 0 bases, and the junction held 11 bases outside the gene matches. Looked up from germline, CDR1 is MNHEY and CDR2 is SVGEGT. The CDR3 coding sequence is TGTGCCAGCAGCGACCCGAGCGGGGGCGCGAGCACAGATACGCAGTATTTT. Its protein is CASSDPSGGASTDTQYF.

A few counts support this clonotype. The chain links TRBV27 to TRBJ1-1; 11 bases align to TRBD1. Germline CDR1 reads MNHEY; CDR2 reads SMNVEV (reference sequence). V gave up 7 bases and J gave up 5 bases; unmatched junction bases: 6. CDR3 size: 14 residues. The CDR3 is CASTRTGGLTEAFF. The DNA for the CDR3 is TGTGCCAGCACGCGGACAGGGGGCTTGACTGAAGCTTTCTTT.

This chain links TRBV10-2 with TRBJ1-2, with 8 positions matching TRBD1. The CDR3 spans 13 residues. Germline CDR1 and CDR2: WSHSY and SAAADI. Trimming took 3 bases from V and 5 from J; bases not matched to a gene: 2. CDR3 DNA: TGCGCCAGCAGTGATCAGGGGGCGTATGGCTACACCTTC. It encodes CASSDQGAYGYTF.

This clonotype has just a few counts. CDR3 loop: CASGGGSYNEQFF. In DNA, the CDR3 is TGTGCCAGTGGAGGGGGCTCCTACAATGAGCAGTTCTTC. The genes are TRBV19 and TRBJ2-1; possibly TRBD1 or TRBD2 for D (6 bases each). Germline V gene sequence: CDR1 LNHDA, CDR2 SQIVND (reference sequence). The V end lost 8 bases, the J end lost 0 bases, and 8 bases lay between the germline ends. The CDR3 has 13 amino acids.

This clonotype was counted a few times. The CDR3 DNA reads as TGTGCCACCAGCAGAGATCAGGTAAAGAACGAGCAGTACTTC. Amino acid sequence: CATSRDQVKNEQYF. The rearrangement uses TRBV15 and TRBJ2-7, with no clear D. V dropped 0 bases and J dropped 5 bases, with 11 bases sitting between them. Germline CDR1 LNHNV, CDR2 YYDKDF (reference sequence). The CDR3 extends over 14 amino acids.

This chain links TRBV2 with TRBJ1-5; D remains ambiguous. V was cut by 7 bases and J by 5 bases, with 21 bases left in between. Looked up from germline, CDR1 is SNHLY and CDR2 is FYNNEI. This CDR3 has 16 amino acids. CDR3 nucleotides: TGTGCCAGCAAGGTTCGTGAGGCGTCCTGGGATCAGCCCCAGCATTTT. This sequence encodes CASKVREASWDQPQHF.

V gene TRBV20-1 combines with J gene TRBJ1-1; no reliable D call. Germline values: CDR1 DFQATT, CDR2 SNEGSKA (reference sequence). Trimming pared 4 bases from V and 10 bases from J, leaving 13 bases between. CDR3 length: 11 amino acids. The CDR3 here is CSATSAVPAFF. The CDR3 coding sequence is TGCAGTGCTACATCAGCAGTTCCAGCTTTCTTT.